The rows below give T cell receptor beta chains drawn from one sample of a study of T cell changes during pregnancy in multiple sclerosis. Only in-frame clones appear in the TCRdb table, and some are missing; sequencing was by immunoSEQ multiplex PCR. The repertoire holds about 47,000 clones, approximately 90% seen once, with under 2% in the top ten. Material: peripheral blood, obtained in the first trimester of pregnancy. The receptor set was obtained from a female donor with multiple sclerosis, enrolled in a pregnancy study. Each CDR3 is given with its conserved first and last residue. A D gene is named only where the DNA matches it firmly. Size is omitted from some rows. Given values are once, few, many or a class for expanded clones.

D: TRBD1
size: .
V: TRBV18
J: TRBJ1-1
length: 17
DNA: TGTGCCAGCTCACCACCCGGGACAGGGACTAAGCCCACTGAAGCTTTCTTT
CDR3: CASSPPGTGTKPTEAFF

D: .
size: .
V: TRBV6-5
J: TRBJ1-1
length: 14
DNA: TGTGCCAGCAGTTACCAGGCCGTGAACACTGAAGCTTTCTTT
CDR3: CASSYQAVNTEAFF

D: TRBD1
size: .
V: TRBV2
J: TRBJ2-1
length: 13
DNA: TGTGCCAGCAGCCCGGACAGGGTTAATGAGCAGTTCTTC
CDR3: CASSPDRVNEQFF

D: TRBD1
size: .
V: TRBV28
J: TRBJ2-7
length: 14
DNA: TGTGCCAGCAGTCGGCAGACAGGGGGCTTCGAGCAGTACTTC
CDR3: CASSRQTGGFEQYF

D: TRBD1
size: once
V: TRBV18
J: TRBJ1-5
length: 16
DNA: TGTGCCAGCTCAGTCACCGGGACAGGGGTCGGTCAGCCCCAGCATTTT
CDR3: CASSVTGTGVGQPQHF

D: .
size: .
V: TRBV7-9
J: TRBJ1-2
length: 12
DNA: TGTGCCAGCAGCTTAGGAGTCTATGGCTACACCTTC
CDR3: CASSLGVYGYTF

D: .
size: .
V: TRBV5-4
J: TRBJ1-3
length: 15
DNA: TGTGCCAGCAGCTCCGGGGGGCCTACTGGAAACACCATATATTTT
CDR3: CASSSGGPTGNTIYF

D: .
size: .
V: TRBV7-2
J: TRBJ2-7
length: 12
DNA: TGTGCCAGCAGCTCTTCCCCGAGCGGGCAGTACTTC
CDR3: CASSSSPSGQYF

D: TRBD2
size: .
V: TRBV5-1
J: TRBJ2-3
length: 14
DNA: TGCGCCAGCAGCCCCGGGACTAGCAAAGATACGCAGTATTTT
CDR3: CASSPGTSKDTQYF

D: TRBD1
size: .
V: TRBV19
J: TRBJ1-5
length: 19
DNA: TGTGCCAGTAGTGTCCGCCCGGGACAGGGAATCGAATGGGAACAGCCCCAGCATTTT
CDR3: CASSVRPGQGIEWEQPQHF

D: TRBD1
size: .
V: TRBV5-6
J: TRBJ2-2
length: 19
DNA: TGTGCCAGCAGCTTGGTGGCGGATGTGGGACAGGTGAACACCGGGGAGCTGTTTTTT
CDR3: CASSLVADVGQVNTGELFF

D: TRBD1
size: .
V: TRBV5-4
J: TRBJ2-2
length: 17
DNA: TGTGCCAGCAGCCCCCACCCCCCGGGACAGGGTACCGGGGAGCTGTTTTTT
CDR3: CASSPHPPGQGTGELFF

D: .
size: .
V: TRBV7-3
J: TRBJ2-2
length: 16
DNA: TGTGCCAGCAGCCTGTTGCGGGTCTCGAACACCGGGGAGCTGTTTTTT
CDR3: CASSLLRVSNTGELFF

D: TRBD2
size: .
V: TRBV5-4
J: TRBJ2-7
length: 14
DNA: TGTGCCAGCAGCTTGGGACTAGCGGACTACGAGCAGTACTTC
CDR3: CASSLGLADYEQYF

D: TRBD2
size: once
V: TRBV10-3
J: TRBJ2-3
length: 15
DNA: TGTGCCATCACTGCCGGACTAGCGGGGACAGATACGCAGTATTTT
CDR3: CAITAGLAGTDTQYF

D: .
size: .
V: TRBV9
J: TRBJ2-7
length: 15
DNA: TGTGCCAGCAGCGTAGAGGGCGGGTTCACCTACGAGCAGTACTTC
CDR3: CASSVEGGFTYEQYF

D: TRBD1
size: .
V: TRBV18
J: TRBJ1-1
length: 16
DNA: TGTGCCAGCTCACCAAGGACAGGGCCCCTGAACACTGAAGCTTTCTTT
CDR3: CASSPRTGPLNTEAFF

D: TRBD1
size: .
V: TRBV18
J: TRBJ1-1
length: 14
DNA: TGTGCCAGCTCACCACGGGGACAGGACACTGAAGCTTTCTTT
CDR3: CASSPRGQDTEAFF

D: .
size: .
V: TRBV7-9
J: TRBJ2-7
length: 15
DNA: TGTGCCAGCAGCCACGGACACTCCCCCTCCTACGAGCAGTACTTC
CDR3: CASSHGHSPSYEQYF

D: .
size: .
V: TRBV6-5
J: TRBJ1-3
length: 13
DNA: TGTGCCAGCAGTATACAGGTCGGAAACACCATATATTTT
CDR3: CASSIQVGNTIYF

D: TRBD1
size: .
V: TRBV7-8
J: TRBJ2-7
length: 13
DNA: TGTGCCAGCAGCTTAGGGACAGGGATCGAGCAGTACTTC
CDR3: CASSLGTGIEQYF

D: TRBD1
size: .
V: TRBV9
J: TRBJ1-6
length: 17
DNA: TGTGCCAGCAGCCCTCGTGTATCGGGACAGGGGTTGTCACCCCTCCACTTT
CDR3: CASSPRVSGQGLSPLHF

D: .
size: few
V: TRBV5-1
J: TRBJ2-2
length: 13
DNA: TGCGCCAGCAGCTTGGATCCGGGAGGGGAGCTGTTTTTT
CDR3: CASSLDPGGELFF

D: .
size: .
V: TRBV6-5
J: TRBJ1-1
length: 11
DNA: TGTGCCAGCAGTTACGCGGGCCGAGCTTTCTTT
CDR3: CASSYAGRAFF

D: .
size: .
V: TRBV27
J: TRBJ1-2
length: 15
DNA: TGTGCCAGCAGAGATAAACAGGTCGGATTCTATGGCTACACCTTC
CDR3: CASRDKQVGFYGYTF

D: TRBD2
size: .
V: TRBV4-3
J: TRBJ2-5
length: 16
DNA: TGCGCCAGCAGCCGGACTAGCGGGGGGGCGAGGGAGACCCAGTACTTC
CDR3: CASSRTSGGARETQYF

D: TRBD1
size: .
V: TRBV18
J: TRBJ2-7
length: 16
DNA: TGTGCCAGCTCACCGAGCGGCCCTGGACAGGGCTACGAGCAGTACTTC
CDR3: CASSPSGPGQGYEQYF

D: .
size: few
V: TRBV25-1
J: TRBJ1-2
length: 14
DNA: TGTGCCAGCAGCAGACACGGAGCTAAGGGGGGCTACACCTTC
CDR3: CASSRHGAKGGYTF

D: TRBD1
size: few
V: TRBV6-6
J: TRBJ1-4
length: 14
DNA: TGTGCCAGCAGTTCGACAGGGGGTCGTGAAAAACTGTTTTTT
CDR3: CASSSTGGREKLFF

D: .
size: few
V: TRBV7-9
J: TRBJ1-4
length: 14
DNA: TGTGCCAGCAGCTCCCGGACCGGGGGTGAAAAACTGTTTTTT
CDR3: CASSSRTGGEKLFF

D: .
size: .
V: TRBV7-9
J: TRBJ2-7
length: 11
DNA: TGTGCCAGCAGCTTTTTCGTTGAGCAGTACTTC
CDR3: CASSFFVEQYF

D: .
size: once
V: TRBV30
J: TRBJ1-1
length: 15
DNA: TGTGCCTTTACCCGACAGTACCTAATGAACACTGAAGCTTTCTTT
CDR3: CAFTRQYLMNTEAFF

D: .
size: .
V: TRBV19
J: TRBJ1-1
length: 15
DNA: TGTGCCAGCTCCCCAAGAAGGGGCCCGAACACTGAAGCTTTCTTT
CDR3: CASSPRRGPNTEAFF

D: TRBD1
size: .
V: TRBV10-3
J: TRBJ1-1
length: 15
DNA: TGTGCCATCAGTGGCCCGTCGACAGGGCGCACTGAAGCTTTCTTT
CDR3: CAISGPSTGRTEAFF

D: .
size: .
V: TRBV11-2
J: TRBJ1-4
length: 15
DNA: TGTGCCAGCAGCTTAGTTGGTCAGGGATGGGAAAAACTGTTTTTT
CDR3: CASSLVGQGWEKLFF

D: TRBD2
size: once
V: TRBV6-1
J: TRBJ2-7
length: 14
DNA: TGTGCCAGCGGGAGGGGCTTCGAGTCCTACGAGCAGTACTTC
CDR3: CASGRGFESYEQYF

D: .
size: .
V: TRBV5-8
J: TRBJ1-4
length: 12
DNA: TGTGCCAGCAGCCCGCGGCCGGAAAAACTGTTTTTT
CDR3: CASSPRPEKLFF

D: .
size: .
V: TRBV12-1
J: TRBJ1-2
length: 18
DNA: TGTGCCAGCAGCTGGCGTCGGGGGAAACCTCGAAATAACTATGGCTACACCTTC
CDR3: CASSWRRGKPRNNYGYTF

D: TRBD2
size: .
V: TRBV30
J: TRBJ2-1
length: 13
DNA: TGTGCCTGGAGTGACTTAGCGGGGGTTGAGCAGTTCTTC
CDR3: CAWSDLAGVEQFF

D: TRBD2
size: .
V: TRBV5-1
J: TRBJ2-3
length: 15
DNA: TGCGCCAGCAGCTTTCTAGCGGGGGCCGCAGATACGCAGTATTTT
CDR3: CASSFLAGAADTQYF

D: TRBD2
size: .
V: TRBV5-1
J: TRBJ2-3
length: 16
DNA: TGCGCCAGCAGCTCGCTAGCGGGGGGGCCCGCAGATACGCAGTATTTT
CDR3: CASSSLAGGPADTQYF

D: TRBD1
size: .
V: TRBV19
J: TRBJ2-7
length: 15
DNA: TGTGCCAGTAGGTCGACAGGGGGCAGATCCTACGAGCAGTACTTC
CDR3: CASRSTGGRSYEQYF

D: .
size: .
V: TRBV15
J: TRBJ2-5
length: 14
DNA: TGTGCCACCAGCAGAGTATCGAGGTTAGCGACCCAGTACTTC
CDR3: CATSRVSRLATQYF

D: .
size: .
V: TRBV7-2
J: TRBJ2-3
length: 16
DNA: TGTGCCAGCAGCTCTCCGCCGGGACTGGGAACAGATACGCAGTATTTT
CDR3: CASSSPPGLGTDTQYF

D: .
size: .
V: TRBV5-1
J: TRBJ1-2
length: 13
DNA: TGCGCCAGCAGCGAGGACTGGAACTATGGCTACACCTTC
CDR3: CASSEDWNYGYTF

D: TRBD1
size: .
V: TRBV30
J: TRBJ1-5
length: 13
DNA: TGTGCCTGGAGTGGACAGGGTGATCAGCCCCAGCATTTT
CDR3: CAWSGQGDQPQHF

D: .
size: once
V: TRBV12-5
J: TRBJ2-2
length: 18
DNA: TGTGCTAGTGGTTTGGTACAGGACGGTACTACGAACACCGGGGAGCTGTTTTTT
CDR3: CASGLVQDGTTNTGELFF

D: .
size: .
V: TRBV25-1
J: TRBJ1-2
length: 14
DNA: TGTGCCAGCAGTGAATCGCACAGCTACTATGGCTACACCTTC
CDR3: CASSESHSYYGYTF

D: .
size: .
V: TRBV14
J: TRBJ1-4
length: 13
DNA: TGTGCCAGCAGCCAAGGGTGGGCTGAAAAACTGTTTTTT
CDR3: CASSQGWAEKLFF

D: .
size: once
V: TRBV5-5
J: TRBJ2-7
length: 14
DNA: TGTGCCAGCAGCTTGGCCGTACGAGGCTACGAGCAGTACTTC
CDR3: CASSLAVRGYEQYF

D: TRBD1
size: .
V: TRBV28
J: TRBJ1-1
length: 15
DNA: TGTGCCAGCAGTGACCGGACAGGGTTCGACACTGAAGCTTTCTTT
CDR3: CASSDRTGFDTEAFF

D: .
size: once
V: TRBV21-1
J: TRBJ1-1
length: 14
DNA: TGTGCCAGCAGCAAGAGGGGGCGGGACACTGAAGCTTTCTTT
CDR3: CASSKRGRDTEAFF

D: .
size: .
V: TRBV28
J: TRBJ1-5
length: 16
DNA: TGTGCCAGCAGTTTAGCCGGGGGGGGGAGCGCTCAGCCCCAGCATTTT
CDR3: CASSLAGGGSAQPQHF

D: .
size: .
V: TRBV10-1
J: TRBJ1-2
length: 13
DNA: TGCGCCAGCAGTGAGGGAGGGAGCTATGGCTACACCTTC
CDR3: CASSEGGSYGYTF

D: .
size: few
V: TRBV28
J: TRBJ1-3
length: 12
DNA: TGTGCCAGCACATCCGCGGGAAACACCATATATTTT
CDR3: CASTSAGNTIYF

D: .
size: .
V: TRBV5-1
J: TRBJ1-3
length: 16
DNA: TGCGCCAGCAGTTGGGACGGCCGCCCCGAGGGGGACACCATATATTTT
CDR3: CASSWDGRPEGDTIYF

D: .
size: .
V: TRBV18
J: TRBJ2-7
length: 15
DNA: TGTGCCAGCTCACCACGAGGCCTCAACTCCTACGAGCAGTACTTC
CDR3: CASSPRGLNSYEQYF

D: .
size: .
V: TRBV6-6
J: TRBJ2-7
length: 14
DNA: TGTGCCAGCAGTTACATGGGGCCCCAAGGGGAGCAGTACTTC
CDR3: CASSYMGPQGEQYF

D: TRBD2
size: once
V: TRBV15
J: TRBJ2-7
length: 17
DNA: TGTGCCACCAGCAGAGTTGGACTAGCGGGGCGTTCCTACGAGCAGTACTTC
CDR3: CATSRVGLAGRSYEQYF

D: .
size: .
V: TRBV28
J: TRBJ1-3
length: 15
DNA: TGTGCCAGCAGTTTATGGGACAGCTCTGGAAACACCATATATTTT
CDR3: CASSLWDSSGNTIYF